The sequence of this TCR beta chain was determined in a study of blood T cell repertoires in COVID-19. Authors' analysis steps: Reference gene primers were amplified, and this amplification served to estimate nucleated cell counts. Repertoires were generated with immunoSEQ multiplex PCR, while TCRdb's copy carries only in-frame clones and drops some. The D gene and trimming were derived from the DNA, and the V and J assignments and clone size from that table. The top ten clones hold approximately 11% of a sample with 150,000 to 200,000 clones, around 80% of them seen once. The CDR3 extends over 16 amino acids. The V end lost 2 bases, the J end lost 0 bases, and 14 bases lay between the germline ends. Per germline, CDR1 GTSNPN and CDR2 SVGIG (reference sequence).

The chain carries TRBV30 and TRBJ1-3; D call uncertain. The sequence derives from a man aged 50-59 years who had recovered from COVID-19. Material for sequencing was PBMCs or T cells enriched from blood (not recorded which). CDR3 amino acids: CAWSPTGLISGNTIYF. In DNA form, the CDR3 reads TGTGCCTGGAGTCCCACCGGACTGATCTCTGGAAACACCATATATTTT.